The 11 T cell receptor beta chains below all came from one sample that was sequenced in a study of response to subunit inactivated influenza vaccine. TCRdb itself ran the RT-PCR reads through MiXCR, one entry per CDR3 protein. The sample shows roughly 760,000 distinct CDR3 sequences, around 20% of them seen only once. The sequenced sample was PBMCs from blood, obtained 5 days after vaccination. These receptors were collected from a man aged 45-65 years who received an inactivated influenza vaccine.

The rearrangement uses TRBV7-9 and TRBJ2-2; TRBD2 agrees at 8 bases. With 3 bases clipped from V and 0 bases from J, the junction kept 6 bases outside the gene matches. This CDR3 contains 17 residues. The germline CDR1 and CDR2 sequences are SEHNR and FQNEAQ (reference sequence). The CDR3 here is CASSLPVLAANTGELFF. In nucleotides, the CDR3 is TGTGCCAGCAGCTTGCCGGTACTAGCGGCGAACACCGGGGAGCTGTTTTTT.

The V and J genes are TRBV10-3 and TRBJ2-1; 7 positions agree with TRBD2. The junction had 10 bases not matched to a gene; V was cut back by 5 bases and J by 9 bases. The CDR3 covers 14 residues. The germline CDR1 and CDR2 sequences are ENHRY and SYGVKD. The chain's CDR3 is CAISWGGTGSEQFF. As DNA, the CDR3 is TGTGCCATCAGTTGGGGGGGTACGGGTAGTGAGCAGTTCTTC.

This clonotype has just a few counts. V is TRBV9 and J is TRBJ2-1; 9 bases align to TRBD1. CDR1 is SGDLS and CDR2 is YYNGEE in the germline V gene. V gave up 3 bases and J gave up 8 bases; unmatched junction bases: 3. The CDR3 sequence is 13 residues long. CDR3 sequence (DNA): TGTGCCAGCAGCGACACAGGGGGCTATGAGCAGTTCTTC. This gives the protein CASSDTGGYEQFF.

This clonotype was recorded a few times. This sequence joins TRBV12-3 or TRBV12-4 and TRBJ1-5; TRBD1 matches at 7 bases. The CDR3 contains 16 residues. After removal of 5 bases from V and 3 bases from J, the junction contained 10 bases not matched to a gene. CDR3 DNA: TGTGCCAGCAGTCCTGCTCCGGGACAGTTCAATCAGCCCCAGCATTTT. This gives the protein CASSPAPGQFNQPQHF.

Only a few counts were recorded for this clonotype. The chain combines TRBV4-2 with TRBJ1-1; D might be TRBD1 (6 bases). The germline V gene has CDR1 LGHNA and CDR2 YNFKEQ. The CDR3 extends over 15 amino acids. Trimming took off 4 bases at V and 4 bases at J, with 16 bases between the two ends. The CDR3 reads CASSPTGGAGTEAFF. The DNA for the CDR3 is TGTGCCAGCAGCCCAACGGGGGGGGCGGGCACTGAAGCTTTCTTT.

The CDR3: CANAAGLGVGELFF. The CDR3 DNA follows: TGTGCCAACGCGGCGGGACTAGGAGTCGGGGAGCTGTTTTTT. The chain is built from TRBV6-1 and TRBJ2-2; 8 nucleotides match TRBD2. The germline gives CDR1 MNHNS, CDR2 SASEGT. The trim removed 10 bases at V and 7 bases at J, leaving 11 bases unmatched. The CDR3 is made up of 14 amino acids.

The sample holds a few counts of this clonotype. The chain employs TRBV6-2 or TRBV6-3 and TRBJ2-5, with D perhaps TRBD2 (6 bases). Germline assignment: CDR1 MNHEY and CDR2 SVGEGT. This CDR3 has 11 amino acids. V was cut by 8 bases and J by 9 bases, with 13 bases left in between. The CDR3 reads CASGDSGAQYF. DNA for the CDR3: TGTGCCAGCGGAGATTCGGGGGCCCAGTACTTC.

This chain uses TRBV29-1 with TRBJ2-4, with D possibly called TRBD1 or TRBD2 (6 bases each). The V gene's germline CDR1 is SQVTM and CDR2 ANQGSEA. The CDR3 totals 13 residues. V lost 3 bases, J lost 4 bases, and 10 bases lay in between. The CDR3: CSVETGAKNIQYF. In DNA form, the CDR3 reads TGCAGCGTTGAGACGGGGGCGAAAAACATTCAGTACTTC.

V gene TRBV4-2 combines with J gene TRBJ2-1; the match to TRBD1 covers 7 bases. Germline-derived CDR1 and CDR2 are LGHNA and YNFKEQ. The ends lost 0 bases at V and 10 bases at J; junction bases unmatched: 6. The CDR3 spans 14 residues. CDR3 amino acids: CASSQDSRTGEQFF. For the CDR3, the DNA is TGTGCCAGCAGCCAAGATTCCAGGACAGGCGAGCAGTTCTTC.

CDR3 DNA sequence: TGTGCCAGCAGCCAAGATCGGTTGGATGGCTACACCTTC. Protein product: CASSQDRLDGYTF. V gene TRBV4-2 combines with J gene TRBJ1-2; D unclear. The CDR3 is 13 amino acids. V was cut by 0 bases and J by 6 bases, with 8 bases left in between. Germline V gene data show CDR1 as LGHNA and CDR2 as YNFKEQ.

This clonotype was counted between two and nine times. The chain links TRBV6-2 or TRBV6-3 to TRBJ2-1; 10 nucleotides agree with TRBD1. Trimming cost V 5 bases and J 7 bases; bases outside gene matches: 5. In germline, CDR1 is MNHEY, CDR2 SVGEGT. CDR3 length equals 14 residues. The CDR3 loop is CASSQRQGANEQFF. CDR3 nucleotides: TGTGCCAGCAGTCAGAGACAGGGGGCAAATGAGCAGTTCTTC.